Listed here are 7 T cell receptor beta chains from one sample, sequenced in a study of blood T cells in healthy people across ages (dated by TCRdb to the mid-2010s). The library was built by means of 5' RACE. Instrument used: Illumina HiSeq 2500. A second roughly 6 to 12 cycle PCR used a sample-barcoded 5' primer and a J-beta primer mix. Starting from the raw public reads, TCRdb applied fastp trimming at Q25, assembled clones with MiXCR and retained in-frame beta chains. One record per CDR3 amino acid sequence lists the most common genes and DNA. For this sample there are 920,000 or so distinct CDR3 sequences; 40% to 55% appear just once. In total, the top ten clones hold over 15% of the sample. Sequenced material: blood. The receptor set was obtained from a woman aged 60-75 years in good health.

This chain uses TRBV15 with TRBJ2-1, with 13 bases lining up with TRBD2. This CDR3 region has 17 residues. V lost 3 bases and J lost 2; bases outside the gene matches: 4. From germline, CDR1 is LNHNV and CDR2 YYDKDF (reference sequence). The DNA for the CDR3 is TGTGCCACCAGCAGGGCGGGGACTAGCGGGGCCTACAATGAGCAGTTCTTC. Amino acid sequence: CATSRAGTSGAYNEQFF.

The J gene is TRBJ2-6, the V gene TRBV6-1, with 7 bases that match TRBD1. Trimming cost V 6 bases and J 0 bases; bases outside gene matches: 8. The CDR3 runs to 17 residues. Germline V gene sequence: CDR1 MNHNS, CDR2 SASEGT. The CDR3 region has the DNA TGTGCCAGCAGCCAAGGACAGGTCCTCTCTGGGGCCAACGTCCTGACTTTC. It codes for CASSQGQVLSGANVLTF.

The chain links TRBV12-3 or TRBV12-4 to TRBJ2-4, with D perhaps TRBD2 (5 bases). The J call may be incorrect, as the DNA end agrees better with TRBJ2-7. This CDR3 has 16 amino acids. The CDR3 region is CASSNPPSGTSYEQYF. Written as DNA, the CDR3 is TGTGCCAGCAGTAATCCCCCGAGCGGCACCTCGTACGAGCAGTACTTC.

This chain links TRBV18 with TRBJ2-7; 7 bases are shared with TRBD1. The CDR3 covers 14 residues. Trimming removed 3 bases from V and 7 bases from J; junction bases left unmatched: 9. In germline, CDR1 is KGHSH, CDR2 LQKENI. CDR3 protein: CASSPSIPQGEQYF. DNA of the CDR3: TGTGCCAGCTCACCCTCTATACCACAGGGGGAGCAGTACTTC. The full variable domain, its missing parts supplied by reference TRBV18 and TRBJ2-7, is NAGVMQNPRHLVRRRGQEARLRCSPMKGHSHVYWYRQLPEEGLKFMVYLQKENIIDESGMPKERFSAEFPKEGPSILRIQQVVRGDSAAYFCASSPSIPQGEQYFGPGTRLTVT.

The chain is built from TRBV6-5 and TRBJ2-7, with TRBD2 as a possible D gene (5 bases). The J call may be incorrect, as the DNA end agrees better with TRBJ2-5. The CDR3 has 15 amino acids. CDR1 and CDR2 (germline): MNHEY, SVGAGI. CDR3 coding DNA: TGTGCCAGCAGCGTCGGACGGACCCCGGGGGAGACCCAGTACTTC. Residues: CASSVGRTPGETQYF.

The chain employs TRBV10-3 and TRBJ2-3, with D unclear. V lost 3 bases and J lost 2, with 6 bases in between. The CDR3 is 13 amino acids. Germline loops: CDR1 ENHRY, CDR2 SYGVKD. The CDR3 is CAISDGPTDTQYF. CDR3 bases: TGTGCCATCAGTGATGGCCCCACAGATACGCAGTATTTT.

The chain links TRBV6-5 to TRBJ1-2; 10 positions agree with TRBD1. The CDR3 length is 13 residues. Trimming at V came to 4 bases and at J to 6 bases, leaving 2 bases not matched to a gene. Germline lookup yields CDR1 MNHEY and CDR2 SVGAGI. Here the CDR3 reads CASSWGQGNGYTF. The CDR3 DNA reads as TGTGCCAGCAGTTGGGGACAGGGGAATGGCTACACCTTC.